The 27 T cell receptor beta chains listed next were all sequenced from one sample in a study of blood T cells in healthy people across ages (dated by TCRdb to between 2014 and 2017). Library preparation employed 5' RACE. These reads were obtained on an Illumina HiSeq 2500. A second PCR of roughly 7 to 12 cycles was run with a J-beta primer mix and a sample-barcoded 5' primer. Clones were called with MiXCR by TCRdb after fastp trimmed the public reads at Q25, and only in-frame beta chains were retained. For every CDR3 protein sequence, its rows merge into one entry that carries the most common genes and DNA. In all, the sample holds 800,000 to 950,000 distinct CDR3 sequences, and under 50% of those were seen once. Of the sample, about an eighth is held by the ten largest clones. Sequenced input: blood. These receptor sequences come from a man younger than 45 in good health.

The chain uses TRBV7-2 and TRBJ2-3, with TRBD2 matching over 7 bases. This CDR3 has 16 amino acids. Per the germline V gene, CDR1 is SGHTA and CDR2 is FQGNSA. V trimming: 5 bases; J trimming: 5 bases; junction bases outside the gene matches: 13. CDR3 region: CASSPPAQRGGDTQYF. CDR3 DNA: TGTGCCAGCAGCCCCCCAGCCCAGCGGGGTGGAGATACGCAGTATTTT.

The CDR3 nucleotides are TGCGCCAGCAGCCCAGGACAGGGGCCGGCCCGGGACACTGAAGCTTTCTTT. Protein: CASSPGQGPARDTEAFF. The rearrangement uses TRBV5-1 and TRBJ1-1; 9 bases match TRBD1. The CDR3 length is 17 residues. Germline V lookup: CDR1 SGHRS, CDR2 YFSETQ. V lost 4 bases to trimming and J lost 3 bases; unmatched junction nucleotides: 13.

In its sample, this clonotype was seen a few times. The chain joins TRBV29-1 to TRBJ1-5, with D perhaps TRBD1 (6 bases). V was clipped by 4 bases and J by 2 bases, with 9 bases between them. Looked up from germline, CDR1 is SQVTM and CDR2 is ANQGSEA. The CDR3 sequence is 13 residues long. CDR3 sequence (DNA): TGCAGCGTTGGGACAGTTGGCAATCAGCCCCAGCATTTT. It codes for CSVGTVGNQPQHF.

This chain links TRBV18 with TRBJ1-5; D remains ambiguous. V gave up 5 bases and J gave up 2 bases, with 13 bases separating them. Germline loops: CDR1 KGHSH, CDR2 LQKENI. This CDR3 is built from 15 residues. CDR3 sequence reads: CASSIFAGGNQPQHF. DNA of the CDR3: TGTGCCAGCTCAATATTTGCAGGTGGCAATCAGCCCCAGCATTTT.

The V and J genes are TRBV27 and TRBJ1-5; TRBD1 matches 7 bases. This CDR3 is built from 16 residues. The V segment lost 1 base and the J segment 3 bases; nucleotides outside the gene matches: 6. The germline gives CDR1 MNHEY, CDR2 SMNVEV (reference sequence). The CDR3 loop reads CASSLFGTDANQPQHF. In DNA, the CDR3 is TGTGCCAGCAGTTTATTCGGGACAGACGCCAATCAGCCCCAGCATTTT.

The chain is built from TRBV6-1 and TRBJ1-5, with TRBD1 matching 7 bases. The CDR3 runs to 15 residues. CDR1 is MNHNS, CDR2 SASEGT, per germline. J lost 1 base, V lost 3 bases, and 3 bases had no gene match. For the CDR3, the DNA is TGTGCCAGCAGTGATAACAGGGGAAGCAATCAGCCCCAGCATTTT. It encodes CASSDNRGSNQPQHF.

The chain uses TRBV19 and TRBJ2-1, with TRBD1 matching over 10 bases. V trimming: 6 bases; J trimming: 5 bases; junction bases outside the gene matches: 4. Germline V gives CDR1 LNHDA, CDR2 SQIVND (reference sequence). The CDR3 has 14 residues. Here the CDR3 reads CASRGDRGDNEQFF. For the CDR3, the DNA is TGTGCCAGTAGAGGGGACAGGGGCGACAATGAGCAGTTCTTC.

The rearrangement uses TRBV7-9 and TRBJ2-1; the match to TRBD1 covers 7 bases. After removal of 4 bases from V and 0 bases from J, the junction contained 6 bases not matched to a gene. From germline, CDR1 is SEHNR and CDR2 FQNEAQ (reference sequence). The CDR3 is 16 residues long. CDR3 sequence (DNA): TGTGCCAGCAGCTCCCACAGGGGAGACTCCTACAATGAGCAGTTCTTC. Its protein product is CASSSHRGDSYNEQFF.

The chain combines TRBV15 with TRBJ2-7; TRBD2 matches 11 bases. The J segment lost 7 bases and the V segment lost 3 bases, leaving 14 bases of the junction unmatched. The CDR3 has 17 residues. The germline V gene has CDR1 LNHNV and CDR2 YYDKDF (reference sequence). The CDR3, as DNA: TGTGCCACCAGCAGTTCGACTAGCGGGAAGTCCTACAATGAGCAGTACTTC. Translated, it gives CATSSSTSGKSYNEQYF. The full variable domain, its missing parts supplied by reference TRBV15 and TRBJ2-7, is DAMVIQNPRYQVTQFGKPVTLSCSQTLNHNVMYWYQQKSSQAPKLLFHYYDKDFNNEADTPDNFQSRRPNTSFCFLDIRSPGLGDTAMYLCATSSSTSGKSYNEQYFGPGTRLTVT.

This chain uses TRBV9 with TRBJ2-4; D is perhaps TRBD1 (6 bases). Germline values: CDR1 SGDLS, CDR2 YYNGEE. The CDR3 totals 13 residues. V was cut by 1 base and J by 9 bases, with 11 bases left in between. As DNA, the CDR3 is TGTGCCAGCAGCGTATTGACAGGCGGCATTCAGTACTTC. This sequence encodes CASSVLTGGIQYF.

V gene TRBV28 combines with J gene TRBJ2-4, with D perhaps matching TRBD2 (5 bases). This CDR3 region has 15 residues. In germline, CDR1 is MDHEN, CDR2 SYDVKM. V gave up 6 bases and J gave up 1 base, with 13 bases separating them. CDR3 nucleotides: TGTGCCAGCAGGGATCTGGACTGGGCCAAAAACATTCAGTACTTC. Its translation is CASRDLDWAKNIQYF.

This clonotype was found once. The chain links TRBV11-3 to TRBJ2-3, with D tentatively TRBD1 or TRBD2 (5 bases each). This CDR3 region has 18 residues. The V gene lost 3 bases and the J gene lost 5 bases, with 24 bases spanning the gap. The germline V gene encodes CDR1 SGHNT and CDR2 YENEEA. The CDR3 sequence is CASSLGLRLGAEQDTQYF. The CDR3 DNA sequence: TGTGCCAGCAGCTTGGGGCTTAGACTCGGGGCAGAGCAAGATACGCAGTATTTT.

The gene calls are TRBV6-1 and TRBJ1-2; D is uncertain. The V gene's germline CDR1 is MNHNS and CDR2 SASEGT. Trimming took 1 base from V and 6 from J, leaving 9 bases between them. This CDR3 has 13 amino acids. The CDR3, as DNA: TGTGCCAGCAGTGAAGGGGTAGGGAATGGCTACACCTTC. Its protein is CASSEGVGNGYTF.

The chain has TRBV9 and TRBJ2-3; no clear D gene. This CDR3 region has 15 residues. CDR1 SGDLS and CDR2 YYNGEE come from the germline V gene. The V gene lost 0 bases and the J gene lost 4 bases, with 12 bases spanning the gap. The CDR3 region is CASSVGSGEADTQYF. The DNA of the CDR3 is TGTGCCAGCAGCGTAGGGTCAGGCGAGGCAGATACGCAGTATTTT.

The CDR3 sequence is CASSPEQGLYEQYF. CDR3 nucleotides: TGCGCCAGCAGCCCCGAACAGGGGCTATACGAGCAGTACTTC. The chain joins TRBV5-1 to TRBJ2-7; 7 bases match TRBD1. Germline CDR1 SGHRS, CDR2 YFSETQ. This CDR3 comprises 14 residues. Trimming cost V 4 bases and J 4 bases; bases outside gene matches: 8.

The gene calls are TRBV6-6 and TRBJ1-1, with a tentative D call TRBD1 (5 bases). The CDR3 extends over 14 amino acids. The germline gives CDR1 MNHNY, CDR2 SVGAGI (reference sequence). The germline V and J ends were trimmed by 6 bases and 6 bases, with 17 bases remaining between them. The CDR3 sequence is CASSQLGEESEAFF. DNA of the CDR3: TGTGCCAGCAGCCAGCTGGGGGAGGAATCTGAAGCTTTCTTT.

CDR3 sequence: CASSWGAKVDTQYF. CDR3 in DNA: TGTGCCAGCAGCTGGGGGGCCAAGGTAGATACGCAGTATTTT. The chain links TRBV3-1 to TRBJ2-3; D could derive from TRBD1 or TRBD2 (6 bases each). The CDR3 extends over 14 amino acids. Trimming shortened V by 5 bases and J by 5 bases, and 14 bases separated the two germline ends. The germline V gene has CDR1 LGHDT and CDR2 YNNKEL (reference sequence).

The rearrangement links TRBV20-1 to TRBJ2-1, with D perhaps assigned TRBD1 or TRBD2 (6 bases each). Trimming removed 8 bases from V and 7 bases from J, with 18 bases in between. The CDR3 has 13 residues. Germline V gene lookup returns CDR1 DFQATT and CDR2 SNEGSKA (reference sequence). The CDR3 here is CSRTGRSGNEQFF. The CDR3 nucleotides are TGCAGTCGCACAGGGAGGAGTGGAAATGAGCAGTTCTTC.

The V call is TRBV5-1, the J call TRBJ2-1, with TRBD2 matching over 9 bases. V shed 4 bases, J shed 0 bases, and the junction held 5 bases outside the gene matches. Per the germline V gene, CDR1 is SGHRS and CDR2 is YFSETQ. The CDR3 loop spans 16 amino acids. The CDR3, as DNA: TGCGCCAGCAGCCCTAGCGGGGTTATCTCCTACAATGAGCAGTTCTTC. Translating it yields CASSPSGVISYNEQFF.

V usage is TRBV20-1 and J usage is TRBJ1-2; D may be TRBD1 (5 bases). Deletions cut 0 bases from V and 2 bases from J, with 13 bases between. This CDR3 has 15 amino acids. Germline CDR1 DFQATT, CDR2 SNEGSKA (reference sequence). CDR3 nucleotides: TGCAGTGCTAGAGATCTCTTCGCAGGGAACTATGGCTACACCTTC. As protein: CSARDLFAGNYGYTF.

CDR3 residues: CSASRITNEKLFF. In DNA, the CDR3 is TGCAGTGCTAGCAGGATCACTAATGAAAAACTGTTTTTT. The chain has TRBV20-1 and TRBJ1-4; D is ambiguous. V was cut by 3 bases and J by 2 bases, with 7 bases left in between. Per the germline V gene, CDR1 is DFQATT and CDR2 is SNEGSKA (reference sequence). The CDR3 contains 13 residues.

CDR3 DNA sequence: TGTGCCAGCAGCGCACAGGGTCTCGTGGCAGAGACCCAGTACTTC. Protein: CASSAQGLVAETQYF. The genes are TRBV7-3 and TRBJ2-5, with a tentative D call TRBD1 (6 bases). There are 15 residues in the CDR3. Trimming cost V 5 bases and J 4 bases, with 17 bases left between them. Germline-derived CDR1 and CDR2 are SGHTA and FQGTGA.

Only a few counts were recorded for this clonotype. This chain joins TRBV7-6 and TRBJ2-7, with D hard to call. The CDR3 covers 13 residues. With 0 bases removed from V and 4 bases from J, the gap between germline ends came to 7 bases. Per the germline V gene, CDR1 is SGHVS and CDR2 is FNYEAQ. Written as DNA, the CDR3 is TGTGCCAGCAGCTTAGCGGTACAGTACGAGCAGTACTTC. It yields the protein CASSLAVQYEQYF.

With respect to this clonotype: A much larger clone is a single base away; this may be a read error. This rearrangement joins TRBV12-3 or TRBV12-4 to TRBJ2-3, with 12 nucleotides matching TRBD2. Trimming removed 7 bases from V and 2 bases from J; junction bases left unmatched: 1. This CDR3 is built from 14 residues. The chain's CDR3 is CASTSGGATDTQYF. CDR3 coding DNA: TGTGCCAGCACTAGCGGGGGGGCCACAGATACGCAGTATTTT.

The chain carries TRBV12-3 or TRBV12-4 and TRBJ2-4; tentatively, D is TRBD2 (5 bases). The CDR3 runs to 16 residues. V gave up 5 bases and J gave up 0 bases, with 14 bases separating them. The CDR3 region has the DNA TGTGCCAGCAGTCCCTCTAGCACCATAGCCAAAAACATTCAGTACTTC. The encoded protein is CASSPSSTIAKNIQYF.

This rearrangement joins TRBV6-5 to TRBJ2-1; 7 positions match TRBD2. CDR3 length equals 19 residues. Per germline, CDR1 MNHEY and CDR2 SVGAGI. V lost 0 bases to trimming and J lost 1 base; unmatched junction nucleotides: 12. The CDR3 DNA follows: TGTGCCAGCAGTTACTCGCGGGGGACGTGGGGGGGGTCCTACAATGAGCAGTTCTTC. Amino acids: CASSYSRGTWGGSYNEQFF.

This clonotype was seen only a few times. V is TRBV25-1 and J is TRBJ1-1; possibly TRBD1 for D (5 bases). CDR3 length: 13 amino acids. V was clipped by 7 bases and J by 6 bases, with 15 bases between them. Germline CDR1 is MGHDK and CDR2 is SYGVNS. The chain's CDR3 is CASTYGGVAEAFF. The CDR3 DNA follows: TGTGCCAGCACCTATGGAGGGGTAGCTGAAGCTTTCTTT.